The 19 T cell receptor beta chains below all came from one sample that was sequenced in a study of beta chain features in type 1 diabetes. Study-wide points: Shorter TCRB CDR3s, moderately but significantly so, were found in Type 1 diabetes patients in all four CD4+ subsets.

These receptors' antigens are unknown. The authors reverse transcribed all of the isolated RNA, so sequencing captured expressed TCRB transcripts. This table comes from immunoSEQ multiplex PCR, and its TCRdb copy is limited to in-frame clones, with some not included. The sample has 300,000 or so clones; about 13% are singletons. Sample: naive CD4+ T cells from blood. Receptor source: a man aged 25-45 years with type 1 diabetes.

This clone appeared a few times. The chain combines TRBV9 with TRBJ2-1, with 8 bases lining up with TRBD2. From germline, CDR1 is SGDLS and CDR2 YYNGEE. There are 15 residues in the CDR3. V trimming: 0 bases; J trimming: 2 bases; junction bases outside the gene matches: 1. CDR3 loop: CASSVAGGPYNEQFF. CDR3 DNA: TGTGCCAGCAGCGTAGCGGGAGGGCCCTACAATGAGCAGTTCTTC.

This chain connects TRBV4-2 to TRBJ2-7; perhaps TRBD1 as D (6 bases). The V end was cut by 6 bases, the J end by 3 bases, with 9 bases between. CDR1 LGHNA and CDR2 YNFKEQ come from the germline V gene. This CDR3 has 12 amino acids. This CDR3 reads CASRGGSYEQYF. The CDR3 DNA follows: TGTGCCAGCAGAGGGGGAAGCTACGAGCAGTACTTC.

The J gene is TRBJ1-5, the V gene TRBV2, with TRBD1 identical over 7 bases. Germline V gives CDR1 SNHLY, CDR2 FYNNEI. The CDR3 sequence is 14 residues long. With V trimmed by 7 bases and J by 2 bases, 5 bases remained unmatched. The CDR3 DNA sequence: TGTGCCAGCACTCTTCAGGGGGGCAATCAGCCCCAGCATTTT. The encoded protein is CASTLQGGNQPQHF.

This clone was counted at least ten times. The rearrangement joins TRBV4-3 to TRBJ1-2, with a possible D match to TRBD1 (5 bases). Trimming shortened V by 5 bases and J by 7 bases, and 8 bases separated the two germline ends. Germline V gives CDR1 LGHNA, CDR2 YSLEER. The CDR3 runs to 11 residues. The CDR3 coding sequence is TGCGCCAGCAGCTCAGGGTTTGGCTACACCTTC. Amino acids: CASSSGFGYTF.

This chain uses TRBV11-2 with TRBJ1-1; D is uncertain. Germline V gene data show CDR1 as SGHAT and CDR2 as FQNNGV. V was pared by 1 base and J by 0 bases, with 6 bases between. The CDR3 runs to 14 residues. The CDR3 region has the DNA TGTGCCAGCAGCTTAGGTGTTATGAACACTGAAGCTTTCTTT. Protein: CASSLGVMNTEAFF.

The CDR3 DNA follows: TGCGCCAGCAGCTTGGATGGGGGAGGTAGCAATCAGCCCCAGCATTTT. Translating it yields CASSLDGGGSNQPQHF. The chain links TRBV5-1 to TRBJ1-5; a possible D gene is TRBD1 (5 bases). The V gene lost 0 bases and the J gene lost 0 bases, with 10 bases spanning the gap. Germline V gene lookup returns CDR1 SGHRS and CDR2 YFSETQ. CDR3 length: 16 residues.

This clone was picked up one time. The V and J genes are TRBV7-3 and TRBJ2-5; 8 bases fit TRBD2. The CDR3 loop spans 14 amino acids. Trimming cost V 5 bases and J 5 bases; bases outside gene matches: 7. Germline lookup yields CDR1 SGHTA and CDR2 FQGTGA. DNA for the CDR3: TGTGCCAGCAGCCCCTCCGGGACTAGGGAGACCCAGTACTTC. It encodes CASSPSGTRETQYF.

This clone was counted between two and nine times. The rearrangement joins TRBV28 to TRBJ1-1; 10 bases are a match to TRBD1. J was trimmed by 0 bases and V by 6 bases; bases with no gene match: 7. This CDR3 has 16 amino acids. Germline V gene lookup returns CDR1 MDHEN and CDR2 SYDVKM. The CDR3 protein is CASRPGTGALNTEAFF. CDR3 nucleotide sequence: TGTGCCAGCAGGCCCGGGACAGGGGCACTGAACACTGAAGCTTTCTTT.

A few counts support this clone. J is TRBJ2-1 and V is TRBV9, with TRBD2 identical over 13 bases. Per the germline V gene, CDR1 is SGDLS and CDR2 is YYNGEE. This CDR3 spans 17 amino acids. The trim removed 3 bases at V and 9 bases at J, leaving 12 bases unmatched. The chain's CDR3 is CASSGGQGLAGRVEQFF. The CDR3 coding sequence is TGTGCCAGCAGCGGGGGACAGGGACTAGCGGGGAGGGTTGAGCAGTTCTTC.

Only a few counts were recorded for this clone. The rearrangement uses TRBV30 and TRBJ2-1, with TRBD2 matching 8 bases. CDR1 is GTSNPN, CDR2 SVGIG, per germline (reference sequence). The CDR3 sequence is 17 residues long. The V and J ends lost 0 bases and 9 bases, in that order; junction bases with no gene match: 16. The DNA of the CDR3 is TGTGCCTGGAGTGTGGATCGAAGCGGGAGAGGAGGTCGTGAGCAGTTCTTC. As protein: CAWSVDRSGRGGREQFF.

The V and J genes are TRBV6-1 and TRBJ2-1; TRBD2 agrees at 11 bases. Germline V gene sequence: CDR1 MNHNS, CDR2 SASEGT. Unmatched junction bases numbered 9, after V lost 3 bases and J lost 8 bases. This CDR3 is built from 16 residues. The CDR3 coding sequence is TGTGCCAGCAGTGATTTAGGGACTAGCGGAAGAGATGAGCAGTTCTTC. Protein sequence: CASSDLGTSGRDEQFF.

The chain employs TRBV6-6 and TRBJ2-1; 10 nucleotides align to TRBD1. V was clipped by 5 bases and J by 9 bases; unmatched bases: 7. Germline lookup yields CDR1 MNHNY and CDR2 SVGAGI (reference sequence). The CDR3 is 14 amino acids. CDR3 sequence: CASSRGTGVSEQFF. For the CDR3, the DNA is TGTGCCAGCAGTCGAGGGACAGGGGTGAGTGAGCAGTTCTTC.

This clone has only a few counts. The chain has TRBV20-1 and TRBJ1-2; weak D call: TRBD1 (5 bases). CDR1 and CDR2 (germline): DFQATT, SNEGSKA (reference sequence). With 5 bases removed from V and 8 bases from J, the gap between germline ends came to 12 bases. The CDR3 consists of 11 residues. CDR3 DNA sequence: TGCAGTGCTCCGACAGTCGGAGGCTACACCTTC. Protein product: CSAPTVGGYTF.

The CDR3 is CASSSPGQGSYEQYF. CDR3 sequence (DNA): TGTGCCAGCAGTTCACCGGGACAGGGGTCCTACGAGCAGTACTTC. The chain recombines TRBV6-5 with TRBJ2-7; TRBD1 matches at 10 bases. With V trimmed by 4 bases and J by 1 base, 4 bases remained unmatched. The CDR3 runs to 15 residues. Germline assignment: CDR1 MNHEY and CDR2 SVGAGI.

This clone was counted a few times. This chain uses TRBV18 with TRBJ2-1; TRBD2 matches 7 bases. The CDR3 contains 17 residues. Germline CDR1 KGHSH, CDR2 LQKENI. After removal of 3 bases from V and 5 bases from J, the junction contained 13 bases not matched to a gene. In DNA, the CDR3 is TGTGCCAGCTCACCTGGCTCGGGAGGAGGTAGCGACAATGAGCAGTTCTTC. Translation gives CASSPGSGGGSDNEQFF.

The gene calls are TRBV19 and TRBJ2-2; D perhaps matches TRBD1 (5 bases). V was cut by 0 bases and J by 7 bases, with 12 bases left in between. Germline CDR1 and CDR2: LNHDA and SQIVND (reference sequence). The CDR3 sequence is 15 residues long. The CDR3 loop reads CASSIEGRRNGELFF. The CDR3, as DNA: TGTGCCAGTAGTATAGAGGGGCGACGGAACGGGGAGCTGTTTTTT.

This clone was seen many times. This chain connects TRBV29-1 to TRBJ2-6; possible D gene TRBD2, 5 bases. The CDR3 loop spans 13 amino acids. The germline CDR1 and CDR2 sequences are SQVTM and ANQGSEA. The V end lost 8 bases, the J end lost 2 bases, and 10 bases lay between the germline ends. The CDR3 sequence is CSTSSTGANVLTF. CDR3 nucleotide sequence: TGCAGCACATCTAGCACTGGGGCCAACGTCCTGACTTTC.

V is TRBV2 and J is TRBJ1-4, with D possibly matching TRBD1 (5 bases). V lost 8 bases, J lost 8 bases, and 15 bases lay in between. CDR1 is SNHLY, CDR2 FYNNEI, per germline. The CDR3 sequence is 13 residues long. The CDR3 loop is CASVSGPVEKLFF. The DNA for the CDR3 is TGTGCCAGCGTTTCAGGGCCGGTGGAAAAACTGTTTTTT.

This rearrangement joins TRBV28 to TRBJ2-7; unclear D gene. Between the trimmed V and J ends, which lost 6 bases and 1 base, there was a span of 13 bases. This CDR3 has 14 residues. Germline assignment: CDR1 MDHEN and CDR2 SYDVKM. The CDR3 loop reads CASSIFELSYEQYF. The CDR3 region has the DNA TGTGCCAGCAGCATATTCGAGCTATCCTACGAGCAGTACTTC.